Following are 27 T cell receptor beta chains from one sample sequenced in a study of shared clonotypes between healthy human individuals. Sequencing was performed with immunoSEQ multiplex PCR; in TCRdb, only in-frame clones are kept and a portion is missing. This table has about 1.5 million clones, about 98% appearing once. Sequencing input: naive CD4+ T cells sorted from blood. As to subset: CD45RA+ positively selected. These receptor sequences come from a man aged 25 to 40 in good health.

CDR3 DNA: TGCGCCAGCAGCCCTGGATGGGGAATGAACACTGAAGCTTTCTTT. Amino acids: CASSPGWGMNTEAFF. This chain uses TRBV5-1 with TRBJ1-1; unclear D gene. V lost 4 bases, J lost 0 bases, and 13 bases lay in between. This CDR3 contains 15 residues. The germline gives CDR1 SGHRS, CDR2 YFSETQ.

The J gene is TRBJ1-1, the V gene TRBV28; D gene unclear. The CDR3 runs 14 residues. Per the germline V gene, CDR1 is MDHEN and CDR2 is SYDVKM. The ends were cut back, 6 bases at V and 1 base at J, with 12 bases in the middle. As DNA, the CDR3 is TGTGCCAGCAGCCCGAGAAATTGGAACACTGAAGCTTTCTTT. Protein sequence: CASSPRNWNTEAFF.

The V and J genes are TRBV9 and TRBJ2-1, with D perhaps being TRBD1 or TRBD2 (6 bases each). The CDR3 totals 16 residues. V lost 5 bases and J 8 bases, leaving 23 bases between the germline ends. The germline V gene has CDR1 SGDLS and CDR2 YYNGEE. This CDR3 is CASRPGAGDISDEQFF. The CDR3 bases are TGTGCCAGCAGGCCGGGGGCAGGGGACATTTCGGATGAGCAGTTCTTC.

This CDR3 reads CASSSPREAHTDTQYF. The CDR3 DNA reads as TGCGCCAGCAGCTCCCCCCGGGAGGCCCACACAGATACGCAGTATTTT. This chain uses TRBV5-1 with TRBJ2-3; TRBD2 agrees at 7 bases. The V segment lost 3 bases and the J segment 2 bases; nucleotides outside the gene matches: 9. The germline CDR1 and CDR2 sequences are SGHRS and YFSETQ. The CDR3 contains 16 residues.

This chain joins TRBV9 and TRBJ1-3; no clear D. CDR1 is SGDLS, CDR2 YYNGEE, per germline. This CDR3 comprises 15 residues. Trimming shortened V by 0 bases and J by 0 bases, and 7 bases separated the two germline ends. The CDR3 protein is CASSVGTASGNTIYF. The CDR3 DNA is TGTGCCAGCAGCGTAGGGACCGCCTCTGGAAACACCATATATTTT.

This sequence joins TRBV4-2 and TRBJ2-1, with a weak D call TRBD2 (6 bases). From germline, CDR1 is LGHNA and CDR2 YNFKEQ. Trimming pared 4 bases from V and 10 bases from J, leaving 14 bases between. The CDR3 covers 13 residues. CDR3 loop: CASSLGLHREQFF. For the CDR3, the DNA is TGTGCCAGCAGCCTGGGACTCCACCGGGAGCAGTTCTTC.

The CDR3 DNA is TGCGCCAGCTTGTCGGCGGGATGGGGTGAGCAGTTCTTC. Translating gives CASLSAGWGEQFF. The J gene is TRBJ2-1, the V gene TRBV5-1; D might be TRBD2 (6 bases). In germline, CDR1 is SGHRS, CDR2 YFSETQ. The V end was cut by 7 bases, the J end by 9 bases, with 17 bases between. This CDR3 region has 13 residues. The whole variable domain, filled in from reference TRBV5-1 and TRBJ2-1, reads KAGVTQTPRYLIKTRGQQVTLSCSPISGHRSVSWYQQTPGQGLQFLFEYFSETQRNKGNFPGRFSGRQFSNSRSEMNVSTLELGDSALYLCASLSAGWGEQFFGPGTRLTVL.

The chain uses TRBV6-6 and TRBJ2-5; D possibly corresponds to TRBD2 (5 bases). CDR1 and CDR2 from the germline V gene are MNHNY and SVGAGI (reference sequence). This CDR3 contains 12 residues. V was shortened by 6 bases and J by 6 bases, with 11 bases between the two germline ends. CDR3 loop: CASRADGKTQYF. In DNA, the CDR3 is TGTGCCAGCAGAGCGGACGGGAAGACCCAGTACTTC.

The chain carries TRBV27 and TRBJ2-7; maybe TRBD1 (5 bases). Trimming shortened V by 6 bases and J by 4 bases, and 16 bases separated the two germline ends. Germline CDR1 is MNHEY and CDR2 is SMNVEV (reference sequence). This CDR3 is built from 14 residues. CDR3 nucleotide sequence: TGTGCCAGCAGCGGACATCCTTCTGGTTACGAGCAGTACTTC. Its translation: CASSGHPSGYEQYF.

The chain is built from TRBV7-9 and TRBJ1-3; D is undetermined. V dropped 4 bases and J dropped 8 bases, with 9 bases sitting between them. CDR1 and CDR2 (germline): SEHNR, FQNEAQ (reference sequence). This CDR3 is built from 12 residues. CDR3 nucleotides: TGTGCCAGCAGCTCCGACTTCGACACCATATATTTT. It specifies CASSSDFDTIYF.

The V call is TRBV15, the J call TRBJ2-2, with D possibly TRBD1 on 6 matching bases. From germline, CDR1 is LNHNV and CDR2 YYDKDF (reference sequence). CDR3 length: 17 amino acids. V lost 3 bases and J 2 bases, leaving 16 bases between the germline ends. Here the CDR3 DNA reads TGTGCCACCAGCAGCACAGGGCTTAGGTATAACACCGGGGAGCTGTTTTTT. It translates to CATSSTGLRYNTGELFF. Together with reference TRBV15 and TRBJ2-2, the CDR3 gives the full variable domain: DAMVIQNPRYQVTQFGKPVTLSCSQTLNHNVMYWYQQKSSQAPKLLFHYYDKDFNNEADTPDNFQSRRPNTSFCFLDIRSPGLGDTAMYLCATSSTGLRYNTGELFFGEGSRLTVL.

CDR3 amino acids: CASSPDIPAFF. As DNA, the CDR3 is TGTGCCAGCAGTCCCGATATCCCAGCTTTCTTT. The chain combines TRBV28 with TRBJ1-1, with no clear D. Germline V gives CDR1 MDHEN, CDR2 SYDVKM. The CDR3 is 11 amino acids. Trimming stripped 5 bases from V and 10 bases from J, with 11 bases between.

The rearrangement uses TRBV2 and TRBJ2-2; 9 nucleotides match TRBD2. The CDR3 contains 15 residues. CDR1 SNHLY and CDR2 FYNNEI come from the germline V gene. The trim removed 7 bases at V and 8 bases at J, leaving 11 bases unmatched. CDR3 region: CASNTLAGATGELFF. CDR3 in DNA: TGTGCCAGCAACACTTTAGCGGGAGCGACGGGGGAGCTGTTTTTT.

The rearrangement links TRBV6-1 to TRBJ2-7, with TRBD2 as a possible D gene (6 bases). The CDR3 runs 14 residues. The ends were cut back, 7 bases at V and 3 bases at J, with 16 bases in the middle. CDR1 is MNHNS, CDR2 SASEGT, per germline. This CDR3 reads CASMAGRHYYEQYF. For the CDR3, the DNA is TGTGCCAGCATGGCCGGGAGACACTACTACGAGCAGTACTTC.

The chain combines TRBV4-3 with TRBJ2-7; D unclear. Trimming cost V 1 base and J 6 bases, with 13 bases left between them. Looked up from germline, CDR1 is LGHNA and CDR2 is YSLEER. The CDR3 extends over 14 amino acids. This chain's CDR3 is CASSQVVSSREQYF. CDR3 DNA: TGCGCCAGCAGCCAAGTCGTGTCCAGCCGCGAGCAGTACTTC.

The V and J genes are TRBV2 and TRBJ2-2, with D possibly being TRBD2 (7 bases). Trimming pared 4 bases from V and 4 bases from J, leaving 10 bases between. Germline V lookup: CDR1 SNHLY, CDR2 FYNNEI. The CDR3 is 14 amino acids. CDR3 DNA sequence: TGTGCCAGCAGTGCGGGGGGCGGCACCGGGGAGCTGTTTTTT. Translation gives CASSAGGGTGELFF. Combining the CDR3 with reference TRBV2 and TRBJ2-2 gives the whole variable domain EPEVTQTPSHQVTQMGQEVILRCVPISNHLYFYWYRQILGQKVEFLVSFYNNEISEKSEIFDDQFSVERPDGSNFTLKIRSTKLEDSAMYFCASSAGGGTGELFFGEGSRLTVL.

The chain is built from TRBV27 and TRBJ1-5; weak D call: TRBD1 (5 bases). Germline assignment: CDR1 MNHEY and CDR2 SMNVEV (reference sequence). The CDR3 has 15 residues. V lost 6 bases and J 1 base, leaving 13 bases between the germline ends. In nucleotides, the CDR3 is TGTGCCAGCAGCCTTTTAGGGGCGAGCAATCAGCCCCAGCATTTT. Its protein product is CASSLLGASNQPQHF.

The chain combines TRBV19 with TRBJ1-2; no clear D gene. The germline CDR1 and CDR2 sequences are LNHDA and SQIVND (reference sequence). This CDR3 has 17 amino acids. Trimming removed 6 bases at V and 8 bases at J, with 28 bases between. Here the CDR3 DNA reads TGTGCCAGTAGCCCAAGGGCCCGGACGATGCCTCTATACGGCTACACCTTC. Translated: CASSPRARTMPLYGYTF.

This chain joins TRBV18 and TRBJ2-3; TRBD2 agrees at 12 bases. V was pared by 3 bases and J by 2 bases, with 6 bases of the junction left unmatched. This CDR3 is 17 amino acids long. CDR1 is KGHSH and CDR2 is LQKENI in the germline V gene. The DNA of the CDR3 is TGTGCCAGCTCACCCCTAGCGGGAGGGATGCTCACAGATACGCAGTATTTT. Translated, it gives CASSPLAGGMLTDTQYF.

This clone appeared once. This chain uses TRBV4-1 with TRBJ1-2, with 7 nucleotides matching TRBD1. The V gene end was trimmed by 0 bases and the J gene end by 8 bases; junction bases not matched to a gene: 3. The CDR3 runs to 13 residues. Germline CDR1 reads MGHRA; CDR2 reads YSYEKL. The CDR3 spells CASSQDRGLGYTF. In DNA form, the CDR3 reads TGCGCCAGCAGCCAAGATAGGGGGCTCGGCTACACCTTC.

The rearrangement joins TRBV7-2 to TRBJ2-1, with 8 bases aligning to TRBD2. With V trimmed by 2 bases and J by 7 bases, 10 bases remained unmatched. This CDR3 contains 16 residues. CDR1 and CDR2 (germline): SGHTA, FQGNSA. The DNA for the CDR3 is TGTGCCAGCAGCTTAATGAGCGGGAGTACGTTTAATGAGCAGTTCTTC. This gives the protein CASSLMSGSTFNEQFF. Together with reference TRBV7-2 and TRBJ2-1, the CDR3 gives the full variable domain: GAGVSQSPSNKVTEKGKDVELRCDPISGHTALYWYRQSLGQGLEFLIYFQGNSAPDKSGLPSDRFSAERTGGSVSTLTIQRTQQEDSAVYLCASSLMSGSTFNEQFFGPGTRLTVL.

The chain is built from TRBV10-3 and TRBJ2-3; D could derive from TRBD1 or TRBD2 (5 bases each). Per the germline V gene, CDR1 is ENHRY and CDR2 is SYGVKD. This CDR3 region has 12 residues. The ends were cut back, 2 bases at V and 14 bases at J, with 14 bases in the middle. CDR3 sequence: CAISERGGLGYF. DNA for the CDR3: TGTGCCATCAGTGAGCGGGGCGGTCTAGGGTATTTT.

The chain employs TRBV7-9 and TRBJ1-4; D possibly corresponds to TRBD1 (6 bases). Deletions cut 3 bases from V and 3 bases from J, with 14 bases between. CDR1 and CDR2 from the germline V gene are SEHNR and FQNEAQ (reference sequence). This CDR3 contains 16 residues. CDR3: CASSFRGGGSNEKLFF. CDR3 DNA sequence: TGTGCCAGCAGCTTCAGGGGAGGGGGATCTAATGAAAAACTGTTTTTT.

The V and J genes are TRBV4-2 and TRBJ2-7, with D possibly TRBD2 on 7 matching bases. Germline CDR1 reads LGHNA; CDR2 reads YNFKEQ. V was cut by 2 bases and J by 4 bases, with 18 bases left in between. The CDR3 is made up of 16 amino acids. CDR3 DNA sequence: TGTGCCAGCAGCCAAAGCGGGACATCCCCCCTATACGAGCAGTACTTC. Amino acid sequence: CASSQSGTSPLYEQYF.

This clone was detected only once. V gene TRBV7-3 combines with J gene TRBJ1-1; TRBD1 aligns across 9 bases. There are 16 residues in the CDR3. Germline assignment: CDR1 SGHTA and CDR2 FQGTGA. The V gene end was trimmed by 6 bases and the J gene end by 6 bases; junction bases not matched to a gene: 14. CDR3 region: CASSLTPGTGFSEAFF. CDR3 nucleotides: TGTGCCAGCAGTCTCACTCCCGGGACAGGGTTTTCTGAAGCTTTCTTT.

The V gene is TRBV5-1, the J gene TRBJ2-2; 10 bases are a match to TRBD1. The germline V gene encodes CDR1 SGHRS and CDR2 YFSETQ. The CDR3 covers 16 residues. V was pared by 2 bases and J by 4 bases, with 5 bases of the junction left unmatched. The CDR3 is CASSLTGTGATGELFF. CDR3 DNA sequence: TGCGCCAGCAGCTTAACCGGGACAGGGGCCACCGGGGAGCTGTTTTTT. The full variable domain, completed using reference TRBV5-1 and TRBJ2-2, is KAGVTQTPRYLIKTRGQQVTLSCSPISGHRSVSWYQQTPGQGLQFLFEYFSETQRNKGNFPGRFSGRQFSNSRSEMNVSTLELGDSALYLCASSLTGTGATGELFFGEGSRLTVL.

The CDR3 reads CASSLSSSGGQNTQYF. CDR3 bases: TGTGCCAGCAGTTTATCGTCCAGCGGGGGTCAGAATACGCAGTATTTT. The chain combines TRBV28 with TRBJ2-3; 8 bases fit TRBD2. The V and J ends lost 1 base and 7 bases, in that order; junction bases with no gene match: 10. This CDR3 region has 16 residues. Germline CDR1 MDHEN, CDR2 SYDVKM.